This TCR beta chain emerged from a study of control samples from healthy donors and cancer patients. The V gene's germline CDR1 is SGHNT and CDR2 YENEEA. The CDR3 sequence is 17 residues long. Unmatched junction bases numbered 9, after V lost 1 base and J lost 5 bases. The method was immunoSEQ multiplex PCR; TCRdb's version includes in-frame clones alone and lacks a portion of them. The top ten clones hold around 14% of a sample with 110,000 to 150,000 clones, 85% to 95% of them seen once. The chain employs TRBV11-3 and TRBJ2-3; 10 bases agree with TRBD2. Sample: PBMCs. The source is a man aged 60-69 years with colorectal cancer. CDR3 DNA: TGTGCCAGCAGCTTAGCTCCAGCGGGGGGGCCAGGAGATACGCAGTATTTT. It yields the protein CASSLAPAGGPGDTQYF. Using reference TRBV11-3 and TRBJ2-3 for the parts outside the CDR3, the full variable domain is EAGVVQSPRYKIIEKKQPVAFWCNPISGHNTLYWYLQNLGQGPELLIRYENEEAVDDSQLPKDRFSAERLKGVDSTLKIQPAELGDSAVYLCASSLAPAGGPGDTQYFGPGTRLTVL.